This is a list of T cell receptor beta chains from one sample in a study of blood T cell repertoires in COVID-19. Repertoires were generated with immunoSEQ multiplex PCR, while TCRdb's copy carries only in-frame clones and drops some. This table holds 200,000 or so clones, around 81% found once. The sequencing sample was made of PBMCs or T cells enriched from blood (not recorded which). The receptors were gathered from a man aged 35 to 55 who had recovered from COVID-19. Both conserved end residues are trimmed from each CDR3.

TRBV7-2	ASSSGTSGGRVDTQY
TRBV14	ASSQAGGSDGYT
TRBV29-1	SVLTGDYNSPLH
TRBV5-1	ASSLIDSQETQY
TRBV7-8	ASSLGGGRGMVTEAF
TRBV7-7	ASSERQGGTGELF
TRBV6-4	ASTRTGGSSGNTIY
TRBV5-1	ASSYSPNNEQF
TRBV19	ASSIGSLWANVLT
TRBV3-1/TRBV3-2	ASSPLASGGVWF
TRBV2	ASKETGNYGYT
TRBV19	ASSAAADSYEQY
TRBV2	ASQLGIGPGELF
TRBV9	ASSVDETWQAIMNTEAF
TRBV4-1	ASSQDTGNYGYT
TRBV30	ACGGGGETQY
TRBV29-1	SVGPRTGHDGYT
TRBV7-7	ASSLRQGAHYGYT
TRBV7-9	ASSLWSDYSTDTQY
TRBV3-1/TRBV3-2	ASTKDSYGDTIY
TRBV27	ASSSRLATDTQY
TRBV19	ASSRDRNTGELF
TRBV9	ASSVGPGGYEQY
TRBV30	AWSGDRGQAQPQH
TRBV5-6	ASSLEGLGQGYLKETQY
TRBV4-2	ASSQVTTEANQPQH
TRBV28	ASRPQGVGRGYT
TRBV24-1	ATSANAGVDQPQH
TRBV18	ASSPQSSGNTIY
TRBV30	AWSVNLGDQPQH
TRBV10-3	AIGMGQNYGYT
TRBV5-4	ASSLEYLYNEQF
TRBV28	ASGQGYT
TRBV3-1/TRBV3-2	ASSPDRRDTQY
TRBV14	ASSQDGAGVYNEQF
TRBV11-2	ASKPRQGIQY
TRBV5-1	ASRDSENSPLH
TRBV5-5	ASSPMTGGNEKLF
TRBV29-1	SVTGQGASDTQY
TRBV29-1	SVGQLTGELF
TRBV4-2	ASSQLTGGNQPQH
TRBV5-1	ASSGDSTLEKLF
TRBV27	ASSLSARLGTLARQETQY
TRBV19	ASTPSDRAINTEAF
TRBV3-1/TRBV3-2	ASSGTSGASTDTQY
TRBV7-9	ASSFIGLATNEKLF
TRBV3-1/TRBV3-2	ASSQVDRSPLH